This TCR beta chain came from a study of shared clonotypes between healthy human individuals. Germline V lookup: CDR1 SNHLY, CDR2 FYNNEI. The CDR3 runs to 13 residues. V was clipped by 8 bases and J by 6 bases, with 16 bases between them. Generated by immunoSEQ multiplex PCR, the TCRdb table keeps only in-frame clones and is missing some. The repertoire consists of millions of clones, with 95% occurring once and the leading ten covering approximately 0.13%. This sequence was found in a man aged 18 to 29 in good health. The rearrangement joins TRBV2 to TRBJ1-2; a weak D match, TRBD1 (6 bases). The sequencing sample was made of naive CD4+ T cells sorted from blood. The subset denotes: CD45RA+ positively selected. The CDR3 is CASGGQLSDGYTF. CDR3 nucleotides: TGTGCCAGCGGAGGACAGCTATCCGATGGCTACACCTTC.